Presented here are 14 T cell receptor beta chains from one specimen sequenced in a study of T cells in Graves' hyperthyroidism and ophthalmopathy. TCR beta CDR3 sequences were amplified from RNA transcripts. Primed by the HTBI set, a first-round RT-PCR was run on the TCR CDR3. A single record per CDR3 protein comes from TCRdb applying MiXCR to the multiplex PCR reads. The table lists around 440,000 distinct CDR3 sequences, less than 20% of them singletons, with 12% to 15% in the top ten. Sequenced material: blood. The receptors originated from a woman aged 18 to 35 with Graves' hyperthyroidism.

The V and J genes are TRBV6-1 and TRBJ2-7; the D is unclear. The CDR3 has 12 residues. Germline V gene sequence: CDR1 MNHNS, CDR2 SASEGT. Deletions cut 5 bases from V and 6 bases from J, with 11 bases between. The CDR3 nucleotides read TGTGCCAGCAGTTACGTTGGTCGCGAGCAGTACTTC. Its translation is CASSYVGREQYF.

This clonotype was seen many times. The chain joins TRBV12-3 or TRBV12-4 to TRBJ1-1; 8 bases map to TRBD1. There are 15 residues in the CDR3. The junction had 5 bases not matched to a gene; V was cut back by 5 bases and J by 0 bases. In DNA form, the CDR3 reads TGTGCCAGCAGTAAACTGGGACAGGTGAACACTGAAGCTTTCTTT. Its protein product is CASSKLGQVNTEAFF.

The rearrangement joins TRBV20-1 to TRBJ2-5; the D is unclear. The CDR3 is 18 residues long. V lost 4 bases to trimming and J lost 3 bases, with 27 bases between them. Germline V gene data show CDR1 as DFQATT and CDR2 as SNEGSKA (reference sequence). CDR3 residues: CSATPLFSGRSVKETQYF. The CDR3 DNA is TGCAGTGCTACTCCGCTATTCAGTGGGCGGAGTGTAAAAGAGACCCAGTACTTC.

This clonotype has a count of ten or more. The chain joins TRBV28 to TRBJ2-3; D not certain. The ends were cut back, 1 base at V and 0 bases at J, with 11 bases in the middle. This CDR3 spans 16 amino acids. CDR1 and CDR2 (germline): MDHEN, SYDVKM. This chain's CDR3 is CASSLSAPSSTDTQYF. The CDR3 DNA reads TGTGCCAGCAGTTTATCGGCTCCTTCTAGCACAGATACGCAGTATTTT.

Ten or more counts support this clonotype. CDR3 protein: CASSTKRGLANDEQYF. The CDR3 DNA reads as TGTGCCAGCAGCACAAAGAGGGGACTAGCGAACGACGAGCAGTACTTC. This sequence joins TRBV7-9 and TRBJ2-7, with 10 bases aligning to TRBD2. The CDR3 is 16 amino acids. Germline values: CDR1 SEHNR, CDR2 FQNEAQ (reference sequence). V gave up 5 bases and J gave up 5 bases; unmatched junction bases: 12.

This clonotype was detected a few times. V is TRBV6-2 or TRBV6-3 and J is TRBJ1-2; no reliable D call. V lost 2 bases to trimming and J lost 8 bases, with 18 bases between them. Germline CDR1 is MNHEY and CDR2 is SVGEGT. There are 15 residues in the CDR3. Here the CDR3 reads CASSYIPDFEEGYTF. For the CDR3, the DNA is TGTGCCAGCAGTTACATCCCGGATTTTGAAGAGGGCTACACCTTC.

In its sample, this clonotype was seen many times. V and J are TRBV12-3 or TRBV12-4 and TRBJ1-5; D remains unclear. Trimming shortened V by 6 bases and J by 0 bases, and 12 bases separated the two germline ends. This CDR3 has 15 amino acids. CDR3 DNA sequence: TGTGCCAGCAGGCCGGGAAGTAATAGCAATCAGCCCCAGCATTTT. This encodes CASRPGSNSNQPQHF.

This clonotype was seen just once. The rearrangement uses TRBV9 and TRBJ2-1; the match to TRBD2 covers 13 bases. Germline V gene sequence: CDR1 SGDLS, CDR2 YYNGEE. CDR3 size: 16 residues. After removal of 4 bases from V and 8 bases from J, the junction contained 9 bases not matched to a gene. The CDR3 DNA reads TGTGCCAGCAGCAACTCGACTAGCGGGAGGTTAGATGAGCAGTTCTTC. Its protein is CASSNSTSGRLDEQFF.

This clonotype was detected ten times or more. The chain recombines TRBV7-6 with TRBJ2-1; TRBD2 matches 12 bases. V was pared by 5 bases and J by 6 bases, with 17 bases of the junction left unmatched. The CDR3 contains 19 residues. Germline loops: CDR1 SGHVS, CDR2 FNYEAQ. The CDR3 DNA is TGTGCCAGCAGCCAACGGACTAGCGGGGCTCTCCATCCTGCCAATGAGCAGTTCTTC. It codes for CASSQRTSGALHPANEQFF.

The sample holds many counts of this clonotype. This chain links TRBV6-1 with TRBJ1-5, with D maybe TRBD1 (5 bases). The V and J ends lost 3 bases and 1 base respectively, with 7 bases between them. Germline-derived CDR1 and CDR2 are MNHNS and SASEGT. The CDR3 is 14 amino acids. The CDR3 DNA sequence: TGTGCCAGCAGTGACTCAGGGAGCAATCAGCCCCAGCATTTT. Residues: CASSDSGSNQPQHF.

The table lists this clonotype with many counts. The chain employs TRBV12-3 or TRBV12-4 and TRBJ1-1; 10 bases line up with TRBD1. CDR3 length: 15 residues. Germline trimming cut 6 bases from V and 5 bases from J; bases unmatched to any gene: 9. As DNA, the CDR3 is TGTGCCAGCAGCTCCGCGGGACAGGGGTATACTGAAGCTTTCTTT. Protein: CASSSAGQGYTEAFF.

The V and J genes are TRBV20-1 and TRBJ1-2; 8 bases map to TRBD1. Looked up from germline, CDR1 is DFQATT and CDR2 is SNEGSKA (reference sequence). The CDR3 consists of 12 residues. V trimming: 6 bases; J trimming: 4 bases; junction bases outside the gene matches: 4. For the CDR3, the DNA is TGCAGTGCCGGGGGACAGGCCTATGGCTACACCTTC. Translated: CSAGGQAYGYTF.

The genes are TRBV28 and TRBJ1-1; D is uncertain. CDR1 and CDR2 (germline): MDHEN, SYDVKM. The V and J ends lost 3 bases and 4 bases respectively, with 15 bases between them. The CDR3 consists of 15 residues. In DNA form, the CDR3 reads TGTGCCAGCAGTTTTTTGTCCGGTTTTTTCACTGAAGCTTTCTTT. Translation gives CASSFLSGFFTEAFF.

Ten or more counts support this clonotype. The CDR3 DNA is TGCAGTGTATTGGACAGGGGGGACACTGAAGCTTTCTTT. It encodes CSVLDRGDTEAFF. The V gene is TRBV29-1, the J gene TRBJ1-1, with TRBD1 matching over 10 bases. The CDR3 covers 13 residues. The germline V gene encodes CDR1 SQVTM and CDR2 ANQGSEA.